This is a list of T cell receptor beta chains from one sample in a study of chronic HIV infection and antiretroviral therapy. TCRdb recomputed calls from the 5' RACE reads with MiXCR, one row per CDR3 protein. Among 40,000 to 50,000 distinct CDR3 sequences listed, about 18% were seen once. Input material: peripheral blood. Receptors originate from an adult who had HIV and had not received antiretroviral therapy, or was an uninfected healthy control (not recorded which). Each CDR3 is given without its conserved first and last residue.

v_gene	j_gene	CDR3aa
TRBV28	TRBJ2-3	ASSLDDRDATDTQY
TRBV11-3	TRBJ2-1	ASSLVNGYNEQF
TRBV28	TRBJ1-4	ASSSGTVDEKLF
TRBV7-2	TRBJ1-1	ASSFPSMGTEAF
TRBV19	TRBJ2-2	ASSIAGATGELF
TRBV6-2/TRBV6-3	TRBJ2-6	ASSYDSSGANVLT
TRBV4-1	TRBJ2-2	ASSQRLAGGRGTGELF
TRBV5-1	TRBJ2-5	ASSLSVTSGPEETQY
TRBV5-1	TRBJ1-1	ASSLDGAVSAEAF
TRBV4-1	TRBJ1-5	ASSQVRWTGGQPQH
TRBV10-3	TRBJ1-1	AMGAGVNTEAF
TRBV20-1	TRBJ2-7	SANTLAGGAYEQY
TRBV25-1	TRBJ1-5	ASSEGGQGWPQH
TRBV28	TRBJ2-1	ASSRPRDRGNEQF
TRBV20-1	TRBJ2-7	SAREGQWPLYEQY
TRBV28	TRBJ1-1	ASSLDNRVNTEAF
TRBV5-1	TRBJ1-4	ASSLLSSGGEGTNEKLF
TRBV18	TRBJ2-7	ASSPGQGFYEQY
TRBV28	TRBJ1-1	ASSSRFPAWPTEAF
TRBV9	TRBJ2-7	ASSVEWGGNYEQY
TRBV5-1	TRBJ2-3	ASSPGGGSTDTQY
TRBV9	TRBJ2-1	ASSVTGEQF
TRBV2	TRBJ1-3	ASSDWDIVAGNTIY
TRBV5-1	TRBJ2-7	ASSVGTAYEQY
TRBV5-4	TRBJ1-2	ASSPMTAYNYGYT
TRBV12-3/TRBV12-4	TRBJ2-1	ASSLLEGNEQF
TRBV18	TRBJ1-1	ASSLGQGPMNTEAF
TRBV6-6	TRBJ2-3	ASSPPGEDTQY
TRBV28	TRBJ2-1	ASGGGIPSGEQF
TRBV28	TRBJ1-2	ASGVNYGYT
TRBV4-1	TRBJ2-2	ASSQPGVKPGELF
TRBV24-1	TRBJ2-7	ATSDSLIGGEQY
TRBV6-6	TRBJ2-7	ASSYDEYKQY
TRBV28	TRBJ1-2	ASSFPPGGWGYGYT
TRBV29-1	TRBJ2-2	SVVRGDTGELF
TRBV25-1	TRBJ2-1	ASRPSGSSYNEQF
TRBV4-1	TRBJ2-7	ASSPLGKGNYEQY
TRBV28	TRBJ2-4	ASSSGWSQAKNIQY
TRBV27	TRBJ2-1	ASSPGQGEQF
TRBV6-6	TRBJ2-2	ASSPGWGRDAGELF
TRBV5-4	TRBJ2-7	ASSSDMDRGYRNEQY
TRBV12-3/TRBV12-4	TRBJ1-2	ASSLFSGGGYT
TRBV7-9	TRBJ1-2	ASRADQGYT